This is a list of T cell receptor beta chains from one sample in a study of blood T cell repertoires in COVID-19. Using immunoSEQ multiplex PCR, the repertoire was profiled, and TCRdb retains in-frame clones only, with some absent. The sample has 70,000 to 100,000 clones, approximately 71% seen once. What was sequenced was peripheral blood. The receptors were gathered from a woman between 50 and 59 years old with acute or convalescent COVID-19. Both conserved end residues are part of each CDR3. Each record gives: J gene, clone size, D gene, V gene, CDR3 DNA, CDR3 protein. A D gene is named only where the DNA matches it firmly. Only part of the rows carry a size: once, few, many, or a class if the clone is expanded.

>TRBJ2-7|NA|NA|TRBV5-1
TGCGCCAGCAGCTTGGCCGACTTCTACGAGCAGTACTTC
CASSLADFYEQYF
>TRBJ2-7|once|TRBD1|TRBV7-9
TGTGCCAGCAGCCCGACAGGGCTGCACGAGCAGTACTTC
CASSPTGLHEQYF
>TRBJ1-1|NA|NA|TRBV5-5
TGTGCCAGCAGTCGCCGGGACAAAAGTTTGTACACTGAAGCTTTCTTT
CASSRRDKSLYTEAFF
>TRBJ1-2|NA|NA|TRBV27
TGTGCCAGCAGTCCCCCCGGCAGGGCATATGGCTACACCTTC
CASSPPGRAYGYTF
>TRBJ2-1|NA|TRBD1|TRBV30
TGTGCCTGGAGCCCGGGACAGGTCGGCAATGAGCAGTTCTTC
CAWSPGQVGNEQFF
>TRBJ2-1|NA|NA|TRBV7-6
TGTGCCAGCAGCCCCCAAGCGTTTACTTACAATGAGCAGTTCTTC
CASSPQAFTYNEQFF
>TRBJ1-3|NA|TRBD1|TRBV5-1
TGCGCCAGCGGAAGGACAGGGATCTCTGGAAACACCATATATTTT
CASGRTGISGNTIYF
>TRBJ1-3|NA|TRBD1|TRBV5-6
TGTGCCAGCAGCCCCGGGACAGAAGGAAACACCATATATTTT
CASSPGTEGNTIYF
>TRBJ1-3|NA|NA|TRBV4-2
TGTGCCAGCAGCCAAGATGGGGGGAATGGAAACACCATATATTTT
CASSQDGGNGNTIYF
>TRBJ2-2|NA|TRBD2|TRBV2
TGTGCCAGCAGTGAGGGGACTAGCGGGGGGGCCCGGACCGGGGAGCTGTTTTTT
CASSEGTSGGARTGELFF
>TRBJ1-1|NA|NA|TRBV5-1
TGCGCCAGCAGCGGGAACAGGGATGGCGCTGAAGCTTTCTTT
CASSGNRDGAEAFF
>TRBJ1-2|NA|TRBD1|TRBV27
TGTGCCAGCAGGCACCCCCAGACAGGGCGAGGCTACACCTTC
CASRHPQTGRGYTF
>TRBJ1-1|NA|NA|TRBV5-6
TGTGCCAGCAGCATCAACAGGGAATTGAACACTGAAGCTTTCTTT
CASSINRELNTEAFF
>TRBJ2-7|NA|TRBD1|TRBV9
TGTGCCAGCAGCACCGGGACAGCCGGCTACGAGCAGTACTTC
CASSTGTAGYEQYF
>TRBJ2-5|NA|NA|TRBV24-1
TGTGCCACCAGTGATTTCGGATCAGGTTCGCAAGAGACCCAGTACTTC
CATSDFGSGSQETQYF
>TRBJ1-1|NA|NA|TRBV28
TGTGCCAGCAGCCTTTTAACGCGGGACACTGAAGCTTTCTTT
CASSLLTRDTEAFF
>TRBJ2-7|once|TRBD1|TRBV2
TGTGCCGGGGGACAGTTGTCCTACGAGCAGTACTTC
CAGGQLSYEQYF
>TRBJ2-5|NA|TRBD1|TRBV5-4
TGTGCCAGCAGCGTAAGACAGGGGCAAGAGACCCAGTACTTC
CASSVRQGQETQYF
>TRBJ1-1|few|TRBD1|TRBV27
TGTGCCAGCAGTCCTTCAGGACAGGGTTCGGGCACTGAAGCTTTCTTT
CASSPSGQGSGTEAFF
>TRBJ2-1|NA|NA|TRBV4-1
TGCGCCAGCAGCCAAGAGACAGGCAATGAGCAGTTCTTC
CASSQETGNEQFF
>TRBJ1-1|NA|NA|TRBV6-1
TGTGCCAGCAGTGAACAGGAGCGGACTGAAGCTTTCTTT
CASSEQERTEAFF
>TRBJ1-6|NA|TRBD1|TRBV28
TGTGCCAGCAGATACGACAGGGGAGTTTCACCCCTCCACTTT
CASRYDRGVSPLHF
>TRBJ1-2|NA|TRBD1|TRBV5-1
TGCGCCAGCAGGGGACAGGGCCCCCACTATGGCTACACCTTC
CASRGQGPHYGYTF
>TRBJ1-3|NA|NA|TRBV19
TGTGCCAGCACCACAGGGCACTCTGGGAACACCATATATTTT
CASTTGHSGNTIYF
>TRBJ1-5|few|TRBD1|TRBV28
TGTGCCAGCAGTTTGGGGGCCCTGGGGACAGGGGCAAATCAGCCCCAGCATTTT
CASSLGALGTGANQPQHF
>TRBJ2-3|NA|TRBD1|TRBV4-2
TGTGCCGGCAGCCCAAGACAGGGGGGCAGGTCAGATACGCAGTATTTT
CAGSPRQGGRSDTQYF
>TRBJ2-5|NA|NA|TRBV6-6
TGTGCCAGCGCGCACGAGGGCGGGGAAGAGACCCAGTACTTC
CASAHEGGEETQYF
>TRBJ2-1|NA|NA|TRBV9
TGTGCCAGCAGCGTAGAGGTGGGGGGACCCTACAATGAGCAGTTCTTC
CASSVEVGGPYNEQFF
>TRBJ1-5|once|NA|TRBV3-1/TRBV3-2
TGTGCCAGCAGCCAGTTTGGGGGCGGGCAGCCCCAGCATTTT
CASSQFGGGQPQHF
>TRBJ1-2|few|TRBD1|TRBV30
TGTGCCTGGAGTGTAGGGACAGGGAACTATGGCTACACCTTC
CAWSVGTGNYGYTF
>TRBJ1-1|once|TRBD1|TRBV18
TGTGCCAGCTCACGGGACAGGACCCCTGAAGCTTTCTTT
CASSRDRTPEAFF
>TRBJ1-1|few|TRBD1|TRBV29-1
TGCAGCGTGGGGGGGACAGGGTACCGGCAGACTAAGAACACTGAAGCTTTCTTT
CSVGGTGYRQTKNTEAFF
>TRBJ1-2|NA|TRBD1|TRBV7-9
TGTGCCAGCAGCTTGGGACAGGCTAACTATGGCTACACCTTC
CASSLGQANYGYTF
>TRBJ2-7|NA|NA|TRBV6-5
TGTGCCAGCAGTTCCAAGGGGCTGAAGTACGAGCAGTACTTC
CASSSKGLKYEQYF
>TRBJ1-1|NA|TRBD1|TRBV7-9
TGTGCCAGCAGAAGGGGACAGGTCGGCACTGAAGCTTTCTTT
CASRRGQVGTEAFF
>TRBJ2-3|NA|NA|TRBV6-5
TGTGCCAGCAGCTTAACAATCGGGGATACGCAGTATTTT
CASSLTIGDTQYF
>TRBJ2-7|NA|NA|TRBV28
TGTGCCAGCAGTTTGAACCAGGGCAACGAGCAGTACTTC
CASSLNQGNEQYF
>TRBJ2-2|few|TRBD1|TRBV5-6
TGTGCCAGCAGCTGGACAGGCACCGGGGAGCTGTTTTTT
CASSWTGTGELFF
>TRBJ1-1|few|NA|TRBV9
TGTGCCAGCAGCGTGTCGGTGAACACTGAAGCTTTCTTT
CASSVSVNTEAFF
>TRBJ1-1|NA|TRBD1|TRBV5-5
TGTGCCAGCAGCCCATACCTAGACAGGGTGAACACTGAAGCTTTCTTT
CASSPYLDRVNTEAFF